This is a list of T cell receptor beta chains from one sample in a study of tumor and adjacent non-tumor tissue in lung cancer. Using its own MiXCR run on the multiplex PCR reads, TCRdb lists one record per CDR3 protein. Among roughly 220,000 distinct CDR3 sequences listed, over 55% were seen once. The sample taken for sequencing was lung tumor tissue. These receptors were taken from a man aged 55 to 70 with non-small cell lung cancer. Each CDR3 is given with its conserved first and last residue. Fields, in order: J gene, V gene, D gene, clone size, CDR3 protein, CDR3 DNA. A D gene is named only where the DNA matches it firmly. Only part of the rows carry a size: once, few, many, or a class if the clone is expanded.

TRBJ2-1 | TRBV6-6 | TRBD2 | NA | CASSYPTSGGGSYNEQFF | TGTGCCAGCAGTTACCCGACTAGCGGGGGGGGCTCCTACAATGAGCAGTTCTTC
TRBJ1-5 | TRBV28 | TRBD1 | NA | CARGTTGENQPQHF | TGTGCCAGGGGGACGACAGGGGAGAATCAGCCCCAGCATTTT
TRBJ2-2 | TRBV2 | NA | NA | CANSVALTGELFF | TGTGCCAATAGTGTCGCACTCACGGGGGAGCTGTTTTTT
TRBJ2-2 | TRBV5-4 | TRBD2 | many | CASRSGLAGGNTGELFF | TGTGCCAGCAGGTCGGGACTAGCGGGGGGAAACACCGGGGAGCTGTTTTTT
TRBJ2-5 | TRBV11-3 | NA | NA | CASSRMIAGEIQHF | TGTGCCAGCAGTCGAATGATAGCTGGGGAGATCCAGCACTTC
TRBJ2-3 | TRBV11-3 | NA | NA | CTSSPGTIARGPADTQYF | TGTACCAGCAGCCCCGGGACAATAGCTCGGGGGCCCGCAGATACGCAGTATTTT
TRBJ2-7 | TRBV5-4 | NA | once | CASSPGQAFEQYF | TGTGCCAGCAGCCCCGGCCAGGCCTTCGAGCAGTACTTC
TRBJ1-1 | TRBV11-2 | NA | many | CASSLGGAGLNTEAFF | TGTGCCAGCAGCCTAGGAGGTGCAGGGCTGAACACTGAAGCTTTCTTT
TRBJ2-1 | TRBV11-3 | NA | NA | CASILDTMMDEQFF | TGTGCCAGCATCTTAGATACGATGATGGATGAGCAGTTCTTC
TRBJ1-5 | TRBV6-1 | TRBD1 | many | CASSVWTGDSNQPQHF | TGTGCCAGCAGTGTGTGGACAGGGGATAGCAATCAGCCCCAGCATTTT
TRBJ2-7 | TRBV28 | NA | NA | CASRFTGSNEQYF | TGTGCCAGCAGGTTTACAGGGTCCAACGAGCAGTACTTC
TRBJ2-7 | TRBV6-1 | TRBD1 | NA | CASSPKQGVRSYEQYF | TGTGCCAGCAGCCCAAAACAGGGGGTTAGGTCCTACGAGCAGTACTTC
TRBJ2-1 | TRBV20-1 | NA | NA | CSASWAIEQFF | TGCAGTGCTAGTTGGGCAATTGAGCAATTCTTC
TRBJ2-2 | TRBV24-1 | NA | NA | CATSDPETHTGELFF | TGTGCCACGAGTGATCCCGAGACACACACCGGGGAGCTGTTTTTT
TRBJ2-7 | TRBV4-2 | TRBD1 | NA | CASSRDRGRDEQYF | TGTGCCAGCAGCCGCGACAGGGGTAGGGACGAGCAGTACTTC
TRBJ1-1 | TRBV29-1 | NA | NA | CSVEGGYAEALF | TGCAGCGTTGAAGGTGGATACGCAGAAGCTTTATTT
TRBJ1-2 | TRBV6-5 | NA | once | CASTSNPLYGYTF | TGTGCCAGTACTTCCAACCCCCTTTATGGCTACACCTTC
TRBJ2-3 | TRBV20-1 | NA | NA | CSGRDFTGFADTQYF | TGCAGTGGTAGAGATTTTACGGGTTTCGCAGATACGCAGTATTTT
TRBJ1-2 | TRBV11-2 | NA | NA | CASSLRGPGYTF | TGTGCTAGCAGCTTAAGGGGCCCCGGCTACACCTTC
TRBJ2-5 | TRBV7-9 | NA | few | CASSFLAGQETQYF | TGTGCCAGCAGCTTTTTGGCAGGACAAGAGACCCAGTACTTC
TRBJ2-7 | TRBV6-1 | NA | NA | CASRLPGASGYEQYF | TGTGCCAGCAGATTGCCCGGGGCCTCAGGTTACGAGCAGTACTTC
TRBJ2-1 | TRBV11-3 | TRBD2 | many | CASSSGGSGYNEQFF | TGTGCCAGCAGCTCCGGGGGGAGCGGTTATAATGAGCAGTTCTTC
TRBJ2-1 | TRBV11-2 | TRBD2 | NA | CAISPQLGLAGGYEQFF | TGTGCCATCAGCCCGCAACTGGGACTAGCGGGAGGGTATGAGCAGTTCTTC
TRBJ2-5 | TRBV20-1 | TRBD2 | NA | CGAGDWRGGQETQYF | TGCGGTGCTGGAGATTGGCGGGGGGGCCAAGAGACCCAGTACTTC
TRBJ2-5 | TRBV20-1 | NA | many | CSARSGAQQETQYF | TGCAGTGCTAGATCCGGAGCACAGCAAGAGACCCAGTACTTC
TRBJ2-7 | TRBV29-1 | NA | NA | CSVTSRSYEHYF | TGCAGCGTCACCTCTAGATCCTACGAGCATTACTTC
TRBJ2-5 | TRBV3-1 | NA | NA | CASSFPRDQETQYF | TGTGCCAGCAGCTTTCCTAGGGACCAAGAGACCCAGTACTTC
TRBJ2-3 | TRBV5-6 | NA | NA | CISSSYSTDTQYF | TGTATCAGCAGCTCTTATAGCACAGATACGCAGTATTTT
TRBJ2-7 | TRBV12-3/TRBV12-4 | NA | once | CASNFSWGTTYEQYF | TGTGCCAGCAACTTTAGTTGGGGTACTACTTACGAGCAGTACTTC
TRBJ1-6 | TRBV20-1 | NA | NA | CSARSGDNSPLHF | TGCAGTGCTAGATCAGGGGATAATTCACCCCTCCACTTT
TRBJ1-6 | TRBV11-2 | NA | once | CASSAKDLGNSPLHF | TGTGCCAGCAGCGCGAAGGACCTGGGAAATTCACCCCTCCACTTT
TRBJ2-7 | TRBV6-5 | NA | NA | CPSSYGWSEEDYEQYF | TGTCCCAGCAGTTACGGATGGAGTGAGGAGGACTACGAGCAGTACTTC
TRBJ2-3 | TRBV5-1 | NA | NA | CAGTLLGDRADTQYF | TGCGCCGGCACTCTACTCGGGGATCGGGCAGATACACAGTATTTT
TRBJ1-5 | TRBV6-5 | NA | NA | CASSSGRNSNQPQHF | TGTGCCAGCAGTTCGGGACGGAATAGCAATCAGCCCCAGCATTTT
TRBJ1-5 | TRBV6-1 | NA | NA | CASSEWNQPQHF | TGTGCCAGCAGTGAATGGAATCAGCCCCAGCATTTT
TRBJ2-5 | TRBV18 | NA | many | CASSPQETQYF | TGTGCCAGCTCACCTCAAGAGACCCAGTACTTC
TRBJ2-3 | TRBV30 | TRBD1 | once | CAVSPGTGVTDTQYF | TGTGCCGTTTCACCCGGGACAGGGGTAACAGATACGCAGTATTTT
TRBJ2-1 | TRBV20-1 | TRBD2 | NA | CSATLGGGGNEQFF | TGCAGTGCTACCCTGGGGGGGGGAGGGAATGAGCAGTTCTTC
TRBJ2-5 | TRBV4-2 | TRBD2 | many | CASSQGSGRAETQYF | TGTGCCAGCAGCCAAGGAAGCGGGAGGGCGGAGACCCAGTACTTC
TRBJ1-2 | TRBV20-1 | NA | NA | CSASTYTNYGYTF | TGCAGTGCTAGTACCTACACAAACTATGGCTACACCTTC